This T cell receptor (beta chain) originates from a study of cytomegalovirus exposure and HLA in healthy donors (dated by TCRdb to 2017 to 2019). A note on the overall study: An earlier analysis of a few hundred of the donors reported approximately 280 Gb of sequence data and 100 million to 120 million unique TCR beta sequences obtained from about 180 million T cells. About 300 gigabases of sequencing data and approximately 91 million unique TCR sequences made up an early release that covered under 750 HLA-typed donors. The study profiled the T cell repertoires of under 850 subjects by immunosequencing and related them to cytomegalovirus serostatus. A separate validation cohort of roughly 120 different subjects was used in addition to the roughly 670-subject first cohort. Among the roughly 370 genotyped donors, about 83% belonged to the genetic ancestry cluster associated with self-reported Caucasian donors. Every discovery cohort repertoire had been produced on one sequencing platform. Class I and class II HLA loci were covered by the typing at four-digit resolution. The study aimed to test whether signatures of past pathogen exposure could be identified by cataloging public T cell receptors. An earlier analysis of around 580 of the donors used high-throughput TCR beta sequencing to judge whether each TCR beta V gene segment behaved as functional or pseudogenic. Donor age, sex, ethnicity and CMV serostatus were compiled alongside the repertoire data. The number of typed donors differed by locus: about 620-640 for A, B, C, DRB1 and DQB1; approximately 520 for DQA1; 606 for DPA1; and roughly 450 for DPB1. Across 300 to 500 genotyped donors of the cohort, an average of about 240,000 unique TCR beta nucleotide sequences per donor were sequenced, and around 20% of those sequences were non-productive. In the later analysis, no new phenotypic data were used to find candidate immune exposures; instead, reliance was placed on TCR beta sequences and their occurrence across donors. A handful of DR-DQ haplotypes were handled as single units for association and clustering because linkage in the cohort was strong. To predict cytomegalovirus infection status, the study brought together high-throughput TCR immunosequencing, statistical association of individual TCRs with disease status, and machine learning. A later analysis re-examined previously published TCR beta repertoires from about 670 donors and added high-resolution HLA genotyping to investigate patterns of TCR occurrence. A later genetic analysis took genome-wide SNP genotypes for about three fifths of the 666 donors and used that subset as a discovery cohort. Here is what the overall study found, with its caveats: According to a later genetic analysis, donors in an Asian-associated ancestry cluster had fewer N-insertions in productive TCRs than the roughly 700-donor mean. A later analysis found that most CMV-associated TCR beta chains appeared HLA-restricted, with HLA associations seemingly driven largely by CMV exposure. In both the original and validation cohorts, the classifier was reported to diagnose cytomegalovirus status with high specificity and sensitivity. The cohort was sequenced for TCR beta chains only, and without alpha or paired-chain data the features that could be detected were limited. A later analysis associated around 16,000 TCR beta sequences with specific HLA alleles at a false discovery rate of 0.05. While some public TCRs were present in many individuals, most TCR sequences turned up only very rarely across donors. For the cohort, immune exposure information was limited to CMV serostatus. Because HLA typing was unavailable for some donors at each locus, only the typed subset was used in association tests. Linkage disequilibrium might explain the correlated functional status among segregating V segments, but an unknown experimental factor could not be excluded. Because counts were too low, approximately 15 rarely observed V segments, including chromosome 9 orphons, were excluded from the earlier analysis of around 590 of the donors. In a later analysis, TCR association rates were found to vary across HLA loci, with the most associated TCRs seen for DRB1 alleles and the fewest for HLA-C alleles. A further reported finding was that TCR beta sequences accurately predicted the HLA-A and HLA-B alleles for most subjects in the first cohort. Strong co-occurrence of HLA alleles, especially DR and DQ, made assigning TCR associations to individual alleles difficult. In a later analysis, HLA-associated TCR beta chains showed more clonal expansion and lower generation probabilities than non-associated chains that were equally common. A group of highly shared sequence variants was considered likely to be a technical artifact of the sequencing pipeline. The study gave a list of about 150 TCR beta chains associated with cytomegalovirus. The authors suggested that the approach could potentially be extended to other disease states and immunological phenotypes. An association between a missense DCLRE1C variant and V-gene and J-gene trimming of TCR beta chains was found in a later genetic analysis and replicated in an independent cohort. Roughly uniform sequencing depth across donors was assumed in presence/absence analyses, although this assumption may not hold. In an earlier analysis of some 500 of the donors, most TCR beta V segments were observed in productive rearrangements about 87% or about 30% of the time, broadly matching IMGT annotations. In vitro tests confirmed that a few of the cytomegalovirus-associated TCR beta chains recognize cytomegalovirus antigens. In a later analysis, several top co-occurrence clusters were reported to appear linked to parvovirus B19, influenza, CMV and Epstein-Barr virus.

The cohort was made up of hundreds of healthy bone marrow donors. At the time of sampling, all cohort members were nominally healthy, though unrecorded immune exposures were likely present. The donor tested CMV seropositive and was one of the 289 seropositive cohort members. Each donor provided a peripheral blood sample, and peripheral blood mononuclear cells were used for TCR beta sequencing. Genomic DNA was extracted from the blood cell samples with the Qiagen DNeasy Blood Extraction Kit. Library preparation employed the immunoSEQ multiplex PCR assay. For the multiplex PCR, a mixture combining 60 forward primers for TCR Vbeta segments and 13 reverse primers for TCR Jbeta segments was used. A multiplex PCR assay on genomic DNA amplified the CDR3 region of rearranged TCR beta genes. The Illumina HiSeq System was used to sequence the amplified TCR beta libraries as 87-base-pair reads. The study's own analysis went as follows. Across the 700 or so repertoires, a later analysis counted approximately 75 million unique TCR beta chains, 9.5 million to 12 million of which were shared by at least two donors. To remove PCR and sequencing errors, raw reads were error-corrected and collapsed into unique sequences using a nearest-neighbor algorithm that merged closely related sequences. V, D and J gene segments were assigned by aligning CDR3 sequences to IMGT reference sequences. For a sequence to be retained, a match of at least six nucleotides to both a V gene segment and a J gene segment was required. A rearrangement was called productive if the CDR3 had no stop codons and remained in frame with V and J, and every other rearrangement was called non-productive. CDR3 was defined by IMGT convention, running from the second conserved V-encoded cysteine to the conserved J-encoded phenylalanine. In an earlier analysis of 550 to 650 of the donors, sequences lacking an unambiguous match to a single V gene segment were excluded. In an earlier analysis of 587 of the donors, a V segment was called functional when productive rearrangements were above 56.7%, and segregating when the standard deviation between donors exceeded 5%. A statistical classification framework was developed to diagnose cytomegalovirus status using the catalog of TCR beta chain sequences. In a later analysis, TCR nucleotide sequences were compared against IMGT/GENE-DB human TR gene sequences so that V and J genes could be assigned. In a later analysis, CDR3 sequences and most-parsimonious VDJ recombination scenarios were assigned using the TCRdist pipeline. In a later analysis, each TCR beta chain was defined by its CDR3 amino acid sequence together with its V-gene family, and reads without a unique V-gene family were excluded. To address suspected cross-contamination and a sequencing artifact, a later analysis removed a few hundred highly shared, low-generation-probability nucleotide sequences. In a later analysis, a clonal expansion index for each public chain was calculated from normalized within-repertoire ranks of inferred template counts. In a later analysis, generation probabilities were computed using a VDJ recombination model fitted to out-of-frame rearrangements, and the results were checked against IGoR. In a later analysis, hypergeometric tests were used to score TCR-TCR, TCR-HLA and TCR-CMV co-occurrence, with a repertoire-size bias correction applied to TCR pairs. False discovery rates were estimated in a later analysis by permuting HLA or CMV assignments 20 times. A later analysis grouped co-occurring TCRs with DBSCAN, adding TCRdist sequence similarity when clustering within HLA-allele-positive subsets. Repertoires with fewer than 30,000 or more than 120,000 public chains were left out of co-occurrence clustering, as were about 5 repertoires with anomalous nucleotide sharing. TCRdb obtained this table from immuneACCESS and retained in-frame rearrangements with V and J assigned. These tables miss some clones; where compared with another copy, unresolved V genes account for less than half of the shortfall, and the remainder is unexplained. The V and J calls and clone size come from that table; D and trimming were worked out from the DNA. In all, the sample holds 63,000 or so clones, and roughly 75% of those were seen once. The leading ten clones occupy approximately 7% of the sample.

In the case of this clone: It lacks a known antigen. Its ends do not fully match the called genes, so a read error is possible.

The origin of this receptor is a woman aged 25 to 45 in good health and CMV-seropositive. The sequenced sample consisted of PBMCs.

The DNA reads TGTGCTAGCAGCTTAGGGCTAGCGGGAGTATCAGGCACAGATACGCAGTATTTT. It encodes CASSLGLAGVSGTDTQYF. The V and J genes are TRBV7-7 and TRBJ2-3; TRBD2 fits 10 bases in the junction. The CDR3 covers 18 residues, taking in both the cysteine and the phenylalanine. The read is trimmed to its CDR3 DNA, 54 bases read in frame from base 1. Via the germline V gene (reference sequence), CDR1 is SSHAT and CDR2 FNYEAQ.